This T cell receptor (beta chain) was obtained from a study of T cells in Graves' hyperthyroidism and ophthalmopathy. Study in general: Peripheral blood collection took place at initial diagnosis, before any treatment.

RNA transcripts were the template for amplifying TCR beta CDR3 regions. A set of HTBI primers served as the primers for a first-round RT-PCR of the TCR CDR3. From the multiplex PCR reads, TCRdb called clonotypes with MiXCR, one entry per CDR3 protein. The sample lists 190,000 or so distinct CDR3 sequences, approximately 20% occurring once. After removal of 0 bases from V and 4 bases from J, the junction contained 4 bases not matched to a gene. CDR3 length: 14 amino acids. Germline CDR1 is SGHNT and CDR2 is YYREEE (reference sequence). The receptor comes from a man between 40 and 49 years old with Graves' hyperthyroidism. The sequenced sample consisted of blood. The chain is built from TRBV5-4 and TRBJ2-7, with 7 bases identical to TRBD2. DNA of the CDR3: TGTGCCAGCAGCTTGGGGTCGGGGGGTTACGAGCAGTACTTC. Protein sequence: CASSLGSGGYEQYF. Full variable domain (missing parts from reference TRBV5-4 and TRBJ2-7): ETGVTQSPTHLIKTRGQQVTLRCSSQSGHNTVSWYQQALGQGPQFIFQYYREEENGRGNFPPRFSGLQFPNYSSELNVNALELDDSALYLCASSLGSGGYEQYFGPGTRLTVT.